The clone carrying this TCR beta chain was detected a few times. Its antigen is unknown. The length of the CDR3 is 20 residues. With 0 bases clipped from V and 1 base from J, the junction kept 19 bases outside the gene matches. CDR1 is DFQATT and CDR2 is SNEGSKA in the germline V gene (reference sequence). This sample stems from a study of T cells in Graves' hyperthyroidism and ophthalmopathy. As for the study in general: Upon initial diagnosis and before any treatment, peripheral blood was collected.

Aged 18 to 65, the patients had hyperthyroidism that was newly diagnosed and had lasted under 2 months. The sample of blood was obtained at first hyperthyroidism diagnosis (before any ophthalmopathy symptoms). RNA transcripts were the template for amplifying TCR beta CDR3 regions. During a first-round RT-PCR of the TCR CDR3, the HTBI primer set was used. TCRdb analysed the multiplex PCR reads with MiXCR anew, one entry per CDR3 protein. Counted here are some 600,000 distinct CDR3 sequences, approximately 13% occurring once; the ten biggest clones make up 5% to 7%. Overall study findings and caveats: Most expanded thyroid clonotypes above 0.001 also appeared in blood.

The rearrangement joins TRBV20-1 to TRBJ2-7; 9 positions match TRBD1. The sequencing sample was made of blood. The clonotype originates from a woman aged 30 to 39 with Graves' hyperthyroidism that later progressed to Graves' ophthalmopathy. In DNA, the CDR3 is TGCAGTGCTAGAGAATTGAAAGGACAGGGGCTGGCGGGACTTTCCTACGAGCAGTACTTC. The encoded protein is CSARELKGQGLAGLSYEQYF.